These T cell receptor beta chains were read from a single sample in a study of T cell responses to AZD1222 COVID-19 vaccine. Only in-frame clones appear in the TCRdb table, and some are missing; sequencing was by immunoSEQ multiplex PCR. This sample has about 140,000 clones; 85% to 95% occur once, and the top ten carry around 12%. The specimen was peripheral blood, collected after recovery from COVID-19. All receptors come from an adult who had recovered from COVID-19. CDR3s include the opening cysteine and the closing phenylalanine or tryptophan. Each record gives: CDR3 DNA, CDR3 protein, V gene, D gene, J gene, clone size. A D gene is named only where the DNA matches it firmly. Clone size is not always given. Where it is, it says once, few, many or a class for expanded clones.

TGTGCCAGCAGTTCTCCGAGGAGCTCCTACAATGAGCAGTTCTTC CASSSPRSSYNEQFF TRBV6-5 - TRBJ2-1 once
TGCGCCAGCAGCGGAAACCCGGGACAGGGGAATTCACCCCTCCACTTT CASSGNPGQGNSPLHF TRBV5-1 TRBD1 TRBJ1-6 -
TGTGCCAGCAGCCCCAAGACAGGGGCCTACGAGCAGTACTTC CASSPKTGAYEQYF TRBV5-5 TRBD1 TRBJ2-7 -
TGTGCCAGCAGTTTTCCAGGGCTGAACACTGAAGCTTTCTTT CASSFPGLNTEAFF TRBV28 - TRBJ1-1 once
TGTGCCAGCTCACCATGGGAGAGATCCGATGAAAAACTGTTTTTT CASSPWERSDEKLFF TRBV18 - TRBJ1-4 -
TGCGCCAGCAGCTTGGGTCCGGGAGGCCCGACCTACGAGCAGTACTTC CASSLGPGGPTYEQYF TRBV5-1 TRBD2 TRBJ2-7 -
TGTGCCAGCAGCTTGGTTGACAGCGGTGCCTACGAGCAGTACTTC CASSLVDSGAYEQYF TRBV5-6 - TRBJ2-7 -
TGTGCCAGCAGCTATACAGGGGGCTTGGGAGATACGCAGTATTTT CASSYTGGLGDTQYF TRBV7-9 TRBD1 TRBJ2-3 -
TGTGCCAGCAGCTTAAATTTGGGTGCGAATGAGCAGTTCTTC CASSLNLGANEQFF TRBV7-3 - TRBJ2-1 -
TGTGCCAGCAGCCTACAGGATAATCAGCCCCAGCATTTT CASSLQDNQPQHF TRBV6-2/TRBV6-3 - TRBJ1-5 -
TGTGCCAGCAGTGTTATCGCCCTAAACACTGAAGCTTTCTTT CASSVIALNTEAFF TRBV28 - TRBJ1-1 -
TGTGCCAGCACCCTGGGATCCGTATACGAGCAGTACTTC CASTLGSVYEQYF TRBV12-3/TRBV12-4 - TRBJ2-7 large
TGTGCCAGCAGCTTGCCGGGGTACGGGGAGCTGTTTTTT CASSLPGYGELFF TRBV5-5 - TRBJ2-2 -
TGTGCCAGCAGCGCGGGACAAGGGTACACTGAAGCTTTCTTT CASSAGQGYTEAFF TRBV6-4 - TRBJ1-1 -
TGTGCCAGCAGTGAAGCGCGTCAGGGGACTGATGGCTACACCTTC CASSEARQGTDGYTF TRBV2 - TRBJ1-2 -
TGCGCCAGCAGCTTGGCAGGGTCCTATGGTGGCTACACCTTC CASSLAGSYGGYTF TRBV5-1 - TRBJ1-2 -
TGTGCCTGGAGTACAGCGGGAATCAATCAGCCCCAGCATTTT CAWSTAGINQPQHF TRBV30 - TRBJ1-5 -
TGTGCCAGCTCATCCTATGGACAGGGTTATCAGCCCCAGCATTTT CASSSYGQGYQPQHF TRBV18 TRBD1 TRBJ1-5 -
TGCGCCAGCAGCTCGGCCCCGGGACTAGCGACCAACACAGATACGCAGTATTTT CASSSAPGLATNTDTQYF TRBV5-1 TRBD2 TRBJ2-3 -
TGTGCCAGCAGCCCCGCAAGGGGAGGACAGCCCCAGCATTTT CASSPARGGQPQHF TRBV5-8 - TRBJ1-5 -
TGCGCCAGCAGCTTAGAACAGAGTATTTCCTCCTACGAGCAGTACTTC CASSLEQSISSYEQYF TRBV5-1 - TRBJ2-7 -
TGTGCCAGCAGCCGCGGGAGGGCTGGAGATGAGCAGTTCTTC CASSRGRAGDEQFF TRBV11-3 TRBD2 TRBJ2-1 once
TGTGCCAGCAAGGAGGTCGCGGACACTGAAGCTTTCTTT CASKEVADTEAFF TRBV6-5 - TRBJ1-1 few
TGTGCCGGAACCACAGGCAGCTCCTATAATTCACCCCTCCACTTT CAGTTGSSYNSPLHF TRBV30 - TRBJ1-6 -
TGTGCCAGCAGCCTAAGTACAGGGGGCGCGAATGGATCACCCCTCCACTTT CASSLSTGGANGSPLHF TRBV3-1/TRBV3-2 TRBD1 TRBJ1-6 -
TGTGCCAGCAGCCCCACGACACCCTACGAGCAGTACTTC CASSPTTPYEQYF TRBV7-9 - TRBJ2-7 -
TGTGCCAGCAGCCGGGACAGGGTCACAGATACGCAGTATTTT CASSRDRVTDTQYF TRBV11-2 TRBD1 TRBJ2-3 -
TGTGCCAGGACGTCAGAGAATTACTATGGCTACACCTTC CARTSENYYGYTF TRBV2 - TRBJ1-2 -